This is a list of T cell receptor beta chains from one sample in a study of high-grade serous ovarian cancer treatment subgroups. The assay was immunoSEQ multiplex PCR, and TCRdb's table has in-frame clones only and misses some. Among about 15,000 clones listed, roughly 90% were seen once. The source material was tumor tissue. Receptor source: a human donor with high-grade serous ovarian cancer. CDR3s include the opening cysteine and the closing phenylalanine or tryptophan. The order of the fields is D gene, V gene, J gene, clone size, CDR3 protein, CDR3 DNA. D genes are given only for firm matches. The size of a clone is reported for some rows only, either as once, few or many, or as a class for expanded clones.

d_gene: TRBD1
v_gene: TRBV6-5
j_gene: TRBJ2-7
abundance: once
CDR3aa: CASSYSTTGVSYEQYF
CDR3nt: TGTGCCAGCAGTTACTCCACCACAGGGGTCTCCTACGAGCAGTACTTC

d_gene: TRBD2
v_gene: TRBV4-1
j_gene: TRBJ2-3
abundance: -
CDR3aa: CASSQDELAGGDTQYF
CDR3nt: TGCGCCAGCAGCCAAGATGAACTAGCGGGGGGAGATACGCAGTATTTT

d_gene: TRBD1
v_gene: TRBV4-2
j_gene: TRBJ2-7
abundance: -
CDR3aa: CASSQGITGAYEQYF
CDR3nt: TGTGCCAGCAGCCAAGGGATTACAGGGGCCTACGAGCAGTACTTC

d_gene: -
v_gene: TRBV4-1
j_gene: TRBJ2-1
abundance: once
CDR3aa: CASSQASGYNEQFF
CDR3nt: TGCGCCAGCAGCCAAGCGAGCGGTTACAATGAGCAGTTCTTC

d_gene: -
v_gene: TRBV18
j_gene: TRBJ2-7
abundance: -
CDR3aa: CASSPPWSSYEQYF
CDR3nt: TGTGCCAGCTCACCACCGTGGAGCTCCTACGAGCAGTACTTC

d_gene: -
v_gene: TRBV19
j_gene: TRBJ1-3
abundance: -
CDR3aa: CASGDGGTGTTIYF
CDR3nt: TGTGCCAGTGGGGACGGAGGTACGGGGACCACCATATATTTT

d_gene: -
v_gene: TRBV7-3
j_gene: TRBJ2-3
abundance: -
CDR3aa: CASSLSSVIASPFPDTQYF
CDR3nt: TGTGCCAGCAGCTTATCGAGTGTTATAGCCTCCCCGTTTCCGGATACGCAGTATTTT

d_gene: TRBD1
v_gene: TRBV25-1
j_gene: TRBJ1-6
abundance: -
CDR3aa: CASSPRGLGSYNSPLHF
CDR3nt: TGTGCCAGCAGCCCCAGGGGGCTCGGCTCCTATAATTCACCCCTCCACTTT

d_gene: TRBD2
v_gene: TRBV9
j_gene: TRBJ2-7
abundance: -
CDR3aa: CASSVEGLAGVYEQYF
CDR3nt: TGTGCCAGCAGCGTAGAAGGTCTAGCGGGGGTCTACGAGCAGTACTTC

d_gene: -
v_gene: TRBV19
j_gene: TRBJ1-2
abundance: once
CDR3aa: CASSIAGSFSYGYTF
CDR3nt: TGTGCCAGTAGTATAGCGGGGTCTTTCTCCTATGGCTACACCTTC

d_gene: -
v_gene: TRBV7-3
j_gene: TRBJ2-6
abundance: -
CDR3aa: CASSLKGGSGANVLTF
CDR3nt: TGTGCCAGCAGCTTAAAGGGGGGTTCTGGGGCCAACGTCCTGACTTTC

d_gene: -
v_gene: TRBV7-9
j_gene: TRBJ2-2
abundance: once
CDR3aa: CASSLEAGRFVRELFF
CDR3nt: TGTGCCAGCAGCTTAGAGGCAGGGAGGTTCGTCCGGGAGCTGTTTTTT

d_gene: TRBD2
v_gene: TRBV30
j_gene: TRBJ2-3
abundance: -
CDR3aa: CAWSVGTSGGAEDTQYF
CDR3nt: TGTGCCTGGAGTGTAGGGACTAGCGGGGGGGCGGAAGATACGCAGTATTTT

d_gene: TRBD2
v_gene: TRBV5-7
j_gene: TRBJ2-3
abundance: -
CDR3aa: CASSLDRGGTDTQYF
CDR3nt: TGTGCCAGCAGCTTGGATCGGGGAGGGACAGATACGCAGTATTTT

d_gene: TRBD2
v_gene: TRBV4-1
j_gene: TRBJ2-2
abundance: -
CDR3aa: CASSQEGGGASNTGELFF
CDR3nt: TGCGCCAGCAGCCAAGAGGGCGGGGGGGCCTCGAACACCGGGGAGCTGTTTTTT

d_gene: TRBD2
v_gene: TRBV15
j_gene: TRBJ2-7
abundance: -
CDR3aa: CATSRGTGLGHYEQYF
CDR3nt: TGTGCCACCAGCAGAGGGACGGGACTAGGCCACTACGAGCAGTACTTC

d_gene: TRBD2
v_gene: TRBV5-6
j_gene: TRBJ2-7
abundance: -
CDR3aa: CASSLLAGVYEQYF
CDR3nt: TGTGCCAGCAGCTTGCTAGCGGGGGTCTACGAGCAGTACTTC

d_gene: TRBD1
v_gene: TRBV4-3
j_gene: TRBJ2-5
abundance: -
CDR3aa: CASSQEPAGTGGWGTQYF
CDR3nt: TGCGCCAGCAGCCAAGAACCCGCTGGGACAGGGGGTTGGGGGACCCAGTACTTC

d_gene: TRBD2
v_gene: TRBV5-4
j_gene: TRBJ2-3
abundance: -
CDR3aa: CASSSGTSGPDTQYF
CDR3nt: TGTGCCAGCAGCTCCGGGACTAGCGGGCCAGATACGCAGTATTTT

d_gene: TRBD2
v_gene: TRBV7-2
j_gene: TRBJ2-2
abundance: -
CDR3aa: CASSYIGTSGELFF
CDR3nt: TGTGCCAGCAGCTACATCGGGACTAGCGGGGAGCTGTTTTTT

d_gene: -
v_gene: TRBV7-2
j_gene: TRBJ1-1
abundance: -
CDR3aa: CASSGYSAGDEAFF
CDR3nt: TGTGCCAGCAGCGGATACAGCGCCGGGGATGAAGCTTTCTTT

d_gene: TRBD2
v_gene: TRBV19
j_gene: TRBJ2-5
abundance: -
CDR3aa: CASSMRLAGETGTQYF
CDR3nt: TGTGCCAGTAGTATGAGACTAGCGGGGGAGACAGGGACCCAGTACTTC

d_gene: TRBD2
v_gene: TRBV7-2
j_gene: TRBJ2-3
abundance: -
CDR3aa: CASSHGLAGGGNTQYF
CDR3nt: TGTGCCAGCAGCCATGGACTAGCGGGGGGTGGGAATACGCAGTATTTT

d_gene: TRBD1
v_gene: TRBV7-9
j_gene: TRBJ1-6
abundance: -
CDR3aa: CATDRGRGNSPLHF
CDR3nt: TGTGCCACAGACAGGGGGCGTGGGAATTCACCCCTCCACTTT

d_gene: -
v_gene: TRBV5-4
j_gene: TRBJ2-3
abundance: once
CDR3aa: CASSPREEDTQYF
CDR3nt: TGTGCCAGCAGCCCAAGGGAGGAAGATACGCAGTATTTT

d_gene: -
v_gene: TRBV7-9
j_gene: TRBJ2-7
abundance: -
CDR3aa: CASSYRTVYEQYF
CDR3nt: TGTGCCAGCAGCTACCGGACAGTTTACGAGCAGTACTTC

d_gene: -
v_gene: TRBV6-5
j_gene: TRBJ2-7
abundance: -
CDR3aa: CASSRQAHYEQYF
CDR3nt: TGTGCCAGCAGCCGGCAGGCCCATTACGAGCAGTACTTC

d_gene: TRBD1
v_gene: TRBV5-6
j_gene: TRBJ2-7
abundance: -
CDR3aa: CASTAGTGRSYEQYF
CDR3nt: TGTGCCAGCACCGCAGGGACAGGCCGCTCCTACGAGCAGTACTTC

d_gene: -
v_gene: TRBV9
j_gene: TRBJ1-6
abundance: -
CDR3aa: CASSPTGDNSPLHF
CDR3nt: TGTGCCAGCAGCCCGACAGGCGATAATTCACCCCTCCACTTT

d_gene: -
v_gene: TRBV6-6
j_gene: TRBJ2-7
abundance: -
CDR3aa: CASSYGGGSYEQYF
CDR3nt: TGTGCCAGCAGTTACGGAGGCGGCTCCTACGAGCAGTACTTC

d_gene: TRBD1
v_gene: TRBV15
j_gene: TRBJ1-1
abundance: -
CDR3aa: CATSTGQGAMNTEAFF
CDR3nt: TGTGCCACCAGCACCGGACAGGGGGCTATGAACACTGAAGCTTTCTTT

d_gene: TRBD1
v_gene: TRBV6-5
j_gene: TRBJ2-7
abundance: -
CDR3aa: CASSYSATGVSYEQYF
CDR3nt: TGTGCCAGCAGTTACTCGGCGACAGGGGTCTCCTACGAGCAGTACTTC

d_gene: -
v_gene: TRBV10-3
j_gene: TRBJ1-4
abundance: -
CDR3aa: CAISVEYATNEKLFF
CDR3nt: TGTGCCATCAGTGTCGAGTATGCAACTAATGAAAAACTGTTTTTT

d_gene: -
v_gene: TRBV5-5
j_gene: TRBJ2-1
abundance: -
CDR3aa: CASSLNDRNEQFF
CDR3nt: TGTGCCAGCAGCTTAAATGACAGGAATGAGCAGTTCTTC

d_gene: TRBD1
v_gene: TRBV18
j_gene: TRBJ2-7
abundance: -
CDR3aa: CASSRGQGAPYEQYF
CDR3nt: TGTGCCAGCTCCCGCGGACAGGGGGCTCCCTACGAGCAGTACTTC

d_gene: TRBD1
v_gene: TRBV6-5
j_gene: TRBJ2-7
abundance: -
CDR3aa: CASSRGQPSYEQYF
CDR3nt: TGTGCCAGCAGCCGGGGACAGCCTTCCTACGAGCAGTACTTC

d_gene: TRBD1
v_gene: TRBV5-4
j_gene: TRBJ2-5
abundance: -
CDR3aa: CASSLTGGTQYF
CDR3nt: TGTGCCAGCAGCTTGACAGGGGGGACCCAGTACTTC

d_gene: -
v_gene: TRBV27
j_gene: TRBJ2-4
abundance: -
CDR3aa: CASSPLRVRGAKNIQYF
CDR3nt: TGTGCCAGCAGTCCCCTAAGGGTTAGGGGAGCCAAAAACATTCAGTACTTC

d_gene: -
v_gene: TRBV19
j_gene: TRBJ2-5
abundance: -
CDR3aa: CASSEESGETQYF
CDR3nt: TGTGCCAGTAGTGAGGAAAGCGGGGAGACCCAGTACTTC

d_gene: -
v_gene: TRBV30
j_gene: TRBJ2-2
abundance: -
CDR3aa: CAWSLRRIGAGAKNGELFF
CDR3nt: TGTGCCTGGAGCCTAAGAAGAATAGGTGCGGGGGCCAAAAACGGGGAGCTGTTTTTT

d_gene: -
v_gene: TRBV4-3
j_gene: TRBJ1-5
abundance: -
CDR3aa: CASSPDSNLDNQPQHF
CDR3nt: TGCGCCAGCAGCCCCGACAGTAATTTGGACAATCAGCCCCAGCATTTT

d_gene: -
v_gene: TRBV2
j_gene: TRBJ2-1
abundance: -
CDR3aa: CASSLELNNEQFF
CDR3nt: TGTGCCAGCAGTCTAGAACTGAACAATGAGCAGTTCTTC

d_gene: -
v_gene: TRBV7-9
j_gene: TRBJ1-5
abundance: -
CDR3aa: CASSPMGQPQHF
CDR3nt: TGTGCCAGCAGCCCGATGGGGCAGCCCCAGCATTTT

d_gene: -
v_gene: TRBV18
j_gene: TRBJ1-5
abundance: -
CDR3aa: CASSPPGERGNQPQHF
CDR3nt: TGTGCCAGCTCACCCCCAGGGGAGAGAGGCAATCAGCCCCAGCATTTT

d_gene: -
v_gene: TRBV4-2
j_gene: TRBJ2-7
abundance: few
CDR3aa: CASSQTGLHEQYF
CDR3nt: TGTGCCAGCAGCCAAACAGGGCTCCACGAGCAGTACTTC

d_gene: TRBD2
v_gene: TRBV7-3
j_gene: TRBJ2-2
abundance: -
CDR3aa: CASSQAGGGPNTGELFF
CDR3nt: TGTGCCAGCAGTCAGGCGGGGGGGGGCCCGAACACCGGGGAGCTGTTTTTT

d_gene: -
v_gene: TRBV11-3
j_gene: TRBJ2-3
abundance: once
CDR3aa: CASSPGLQPTDTQYF
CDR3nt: TGTGCCAGCAGCCCGGGACTTCAACCCACAGATACGCAGTATTTT

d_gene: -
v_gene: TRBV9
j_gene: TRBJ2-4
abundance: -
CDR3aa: CASSPGIATIQYF
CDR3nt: TGTGCCAGCAGCCCCGGGATTGCAACCATTCAGTACTTC

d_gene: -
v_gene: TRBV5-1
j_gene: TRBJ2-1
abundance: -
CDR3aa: CASSLGGLDHNNEQFF
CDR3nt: TGCGCCAGCAGCTTGGGGGGACTGGACCACAACAATGAGCAGTTCTTC

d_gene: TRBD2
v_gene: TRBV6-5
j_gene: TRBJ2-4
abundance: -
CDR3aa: CASSYSGGLAKNIQYF
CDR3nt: TGTGCCAGCAGTTACAGCGGGGGCTTAGCCAAAAACATTCAGTACTTC

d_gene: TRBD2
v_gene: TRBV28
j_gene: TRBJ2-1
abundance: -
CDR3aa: CASSLWVGREFNEQFF
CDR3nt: TGTGCCAGCAGTTTATGGGTCGGGAGGGAATTCAATGAGCAGTTCTTC

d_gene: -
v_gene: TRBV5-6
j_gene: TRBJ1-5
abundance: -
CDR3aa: CASSLDRDQPQHF
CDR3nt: TGTGCCAGCAGCTTGGACAGAGATCAGCCCCAGCATTTT

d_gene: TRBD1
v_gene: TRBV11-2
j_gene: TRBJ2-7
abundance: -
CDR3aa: CASSARGTGASYEQYF
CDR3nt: TGTGCCAGCAGCGCGAGGGGGACAGGGGCTTCCTACGAGCAGTACTTC

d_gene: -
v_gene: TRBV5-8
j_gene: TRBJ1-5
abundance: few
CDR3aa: CASSLIQVQPQHF
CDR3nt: TGTGCCAGCAGCCTTATCCAAGTCCAGCCCCAGCATTTT

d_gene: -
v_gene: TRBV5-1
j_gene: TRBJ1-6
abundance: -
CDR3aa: CASSGGQGASPLHF
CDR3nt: TGCGCCAGCAGCGGGGGACAAGGGGCTTCACCCCTCCACTTT

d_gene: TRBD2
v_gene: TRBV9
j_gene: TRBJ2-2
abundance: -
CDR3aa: CASSVMSSGGRTGELFF
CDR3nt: TGTGCCAGCAGCGTAATGTCCAGCGGGGGCCGCACCGGGGAGCTGTTTTTT

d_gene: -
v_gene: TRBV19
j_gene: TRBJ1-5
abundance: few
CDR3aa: CASSIRQDPYSNQPQHF
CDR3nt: TGTGCCAGTAGTATTAGGCAGGACCCGTATAGCAATCAGCCCCAGCATTTT

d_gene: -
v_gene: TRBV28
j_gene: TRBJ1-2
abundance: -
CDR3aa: CASSLNRINYGYTF
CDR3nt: TGTGCCAGCAGTTTAAACAGGATAAACTATGGCTACACCTTC